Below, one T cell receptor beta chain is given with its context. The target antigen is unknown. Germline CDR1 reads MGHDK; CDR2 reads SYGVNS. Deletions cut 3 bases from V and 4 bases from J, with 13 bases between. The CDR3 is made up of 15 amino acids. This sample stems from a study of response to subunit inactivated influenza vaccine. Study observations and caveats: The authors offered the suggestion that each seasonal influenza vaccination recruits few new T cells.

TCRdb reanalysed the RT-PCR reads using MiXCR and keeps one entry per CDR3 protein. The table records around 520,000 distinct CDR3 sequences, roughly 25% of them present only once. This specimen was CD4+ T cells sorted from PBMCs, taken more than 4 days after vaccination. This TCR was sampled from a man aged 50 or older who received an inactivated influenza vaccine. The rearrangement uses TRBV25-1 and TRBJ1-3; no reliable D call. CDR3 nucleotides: TGTGCCAGCAGTGACCCCAAAAGAGGGGGAAACACCATATATTTT. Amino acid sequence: CASSDPKRGGNTIYF.